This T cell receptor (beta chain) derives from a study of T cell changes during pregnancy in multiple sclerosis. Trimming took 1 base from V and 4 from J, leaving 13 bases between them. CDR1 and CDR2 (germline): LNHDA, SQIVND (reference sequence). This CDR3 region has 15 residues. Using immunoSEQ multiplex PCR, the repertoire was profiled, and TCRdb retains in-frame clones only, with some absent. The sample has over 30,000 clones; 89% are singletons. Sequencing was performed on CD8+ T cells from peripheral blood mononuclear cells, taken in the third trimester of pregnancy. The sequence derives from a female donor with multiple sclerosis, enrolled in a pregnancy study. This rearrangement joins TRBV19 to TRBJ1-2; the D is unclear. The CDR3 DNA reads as TGTGCCAGTAGTATAGCAGCGAGCAGAGGCTATGGCTACACCTTC. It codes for CASSIAASRGYGYTF.